This note documents a single TCR beta chain sequence. This specimen belongs to a study of T cell changes during pregnancy in multiple sclerosis. Clones were sequenced by immunoSEQ multiplex PCR, and TCRdb holds only the in-frame ones, with some missing. The sample lists about 59,000 clones; over 90% were seen once. The trim removed 1 base at V and 7 bases at J, leaving 6 bases unmatched. This CDR3 is built from 14 residues. Germline V CDR1 and CDR2: SEHNR, FQNEAQ (reference sequence). The chain combines TRBV7-9 with TRBJ2-7; 8 positions match TRBD1. The source material was CD8+ T cells from peripheral blood mononuclear cells, sampled in the third trimester of pregnancy. The clonotype comes from a female donor with multiple sclerosis, enrolled in a pregnancy study. CDR3 residues: CASSLGQGLVEQYF. CDR3 coding DNA: TGTGCCAGCAGCTTAGGACAGGGGCTGGTGGAGCAGTACTTC.